This entry describes one T cell receptor (beta chain). Germline trimming cut 3 bases from V and 6 bases from J; bases unmatched to any gene: 8. The germline gives CDR1 SGHVS, CDR2 FQNEAQ. The CDR3 is made up of 15 amino acids. This record comes from a study of response to subunit inactivated influenza vaccine. Each CDR3 protein gets one entry after TCRdb re-called the RT-PCR reads with MiXCR. The table includes just under 550,000 distinct CDR3 sequences, approximately 20% detected once. This sample also appeared in a second study, on T cells expressing NK-cell markers. That study adds: 5'RACE template switching built TCR beta cDNA with unique molecular identifiers. Among CD8+ T cells from five or six donors, dominant NKG2C+ clonotypes accounted for about 1.0-7.0%.

The chain has TRBV7-8 and TRBJ2-1, with TRBD2 matching over 7 bases. This receptor was identified in a man aged 50 to 60 who received an inactivated influenza vaccine. Sequencing was performed on CD4+ T cells sorted from PBMCs, taken approximately 13 days after vaccination. In DNA, the CDR3 is TGTGCCAGCAGCTTCGGGACTAACGGAATCAATGAGCAGTTCTTC. As protein: CASSFGTNGINEQFF.